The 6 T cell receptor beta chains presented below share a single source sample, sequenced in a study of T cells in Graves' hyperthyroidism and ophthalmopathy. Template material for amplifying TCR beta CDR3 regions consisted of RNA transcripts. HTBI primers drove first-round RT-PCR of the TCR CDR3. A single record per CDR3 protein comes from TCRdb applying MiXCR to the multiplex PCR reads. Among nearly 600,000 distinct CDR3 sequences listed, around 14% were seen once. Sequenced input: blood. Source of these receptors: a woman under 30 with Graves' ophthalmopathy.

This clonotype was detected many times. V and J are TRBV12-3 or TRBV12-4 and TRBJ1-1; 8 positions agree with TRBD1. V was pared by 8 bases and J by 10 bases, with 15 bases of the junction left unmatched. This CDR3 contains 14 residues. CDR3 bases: TGTGCCAGCGACCACCTTACAGGGGGAGGCGGAGCTTTCTTT. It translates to CASDHLTGGGGAFF.

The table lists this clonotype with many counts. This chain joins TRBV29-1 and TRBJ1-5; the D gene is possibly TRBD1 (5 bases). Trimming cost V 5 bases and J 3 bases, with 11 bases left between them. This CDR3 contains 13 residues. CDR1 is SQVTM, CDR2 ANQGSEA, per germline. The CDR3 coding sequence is TGCAGCGTTCTTCCAGGGCCCAATCAGCCCCAGCATTTT. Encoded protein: CSVLPGPNQPQHF.

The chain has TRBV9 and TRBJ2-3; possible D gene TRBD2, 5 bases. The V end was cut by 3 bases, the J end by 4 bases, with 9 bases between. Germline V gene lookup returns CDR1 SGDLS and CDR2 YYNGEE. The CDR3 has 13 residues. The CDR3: CASSAGLPDTQYF. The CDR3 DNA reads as TGTGCCAGCAGCGCTGGACTGCCAGATACGCAGTATTTT.

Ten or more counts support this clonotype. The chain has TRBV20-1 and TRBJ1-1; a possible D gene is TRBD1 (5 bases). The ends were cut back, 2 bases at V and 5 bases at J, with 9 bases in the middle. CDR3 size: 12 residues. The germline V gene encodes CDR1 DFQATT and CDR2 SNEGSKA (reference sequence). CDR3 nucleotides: TGCAGTGCTAGAAGACAGACTACTGAAGCTTTCTTT. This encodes CSARRQTTEAFF.

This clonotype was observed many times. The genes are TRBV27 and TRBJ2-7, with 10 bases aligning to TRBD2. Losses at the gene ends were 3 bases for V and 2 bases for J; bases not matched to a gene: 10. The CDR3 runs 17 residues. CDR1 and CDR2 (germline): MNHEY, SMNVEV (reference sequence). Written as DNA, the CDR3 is TGTGCCAGCAGTTTCCTCACTACTAGCGGGACCCCCTACGAGCAGTACTTC. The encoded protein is CASSFLTTSGTPYEQYF.

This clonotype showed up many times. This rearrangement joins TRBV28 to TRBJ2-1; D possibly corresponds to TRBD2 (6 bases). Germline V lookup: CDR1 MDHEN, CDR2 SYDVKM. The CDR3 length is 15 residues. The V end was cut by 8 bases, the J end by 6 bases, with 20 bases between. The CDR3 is CASSLETGASNEQFF. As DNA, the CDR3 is TGTGCCAGCTCACTCGAGACGGGAGCCTCCAATGAGCAGTTCTTC.